This T cell receptor (beta chain) comes out of a study of human T cells and chemical hapten exposure. Study-wide points: There was alopecia in the donors, so their immune response may differ from that of healthy people.

TCRdb independently ran MiXCR on the RACE reads; one entry per CDR3 protein. The sample records a few hundred thousand distinct CDR3 sequences, about 6.3% being singletons. The time point is: patch test 2, 6 weeks after DPC sensitization. Treatment given: therapeutic diphenylcyclopropenone sensitization with weekly scalp DPC. Trimming removed 0 bases at V and 3 bases at J, with 12 bases between. This CDR3 has 16 amino acids. Germline V gene lookup returns CDR1 LGHNA and CDR2 YSLEER. This clonotype has only a few counts. The antigen remains unidentified. V is TRBV4-3 and J is TRBJ2-1, with D possibly matching TRBD2 (6 bases). The clonotype was recovered from a woman younger than 35 with alopecia areata. Some clones in this sample may be carry-over from other donors' samples. This specimen consisted of whole blood, obtained in connection with sensitization to the hapten diphenylcyclopropenone (DPC). CDR3 sequence (DNA): TGCGCCAGCAGCCAAGATGGGCTAGCGATCTACAATGAGCAGTTCTTC. Translated: CASSQDGLAIYNEQFF.